This TCR beta chain comes out of a study of cytomegalovirus exposure and HLA in healthy donors. Findings and limits, study-wide: With later analysis, a missense DCLRE1C variant became linked to TCR beta V- and J-gene trimming. Researchers reported from a later analysis that most CMV-associated TCR beta chains appeared HLA-restricted. What was likely a sequencing artifact was a cluster of highly shared sequence variants.

Details on this clone: Its antigen is unknown.

Vbeta (60) and Jbeta (13) primers were used in the PCR. Produced via immunoSEQ multiplex PCR; TCRdb's table is partial and in-frame only. This sample's clone table lists tens of thousands of clones. The CDR3 has 14 residues. CDR1 is LNHDA, CDR2 SQIVND, per germline (reference sequence). The junction had 7 bases not matched to a gene; V was cut back by 5 bases and J by 5 bases. The chain joins TRBV19 to TRBJ1-2; TRBD1 aligns across 8 bases. The TCR comes from a woman in her fifties or sixties in good health and CMV-seropositive. The sample consisted of PBMCs. CDR3 sequence (DNA): TGTGCCAGTAGTCCTGGGGACAGGTCTTATGGCTACACCTTC. Its protein product is CASSPGDRSYGYTF.